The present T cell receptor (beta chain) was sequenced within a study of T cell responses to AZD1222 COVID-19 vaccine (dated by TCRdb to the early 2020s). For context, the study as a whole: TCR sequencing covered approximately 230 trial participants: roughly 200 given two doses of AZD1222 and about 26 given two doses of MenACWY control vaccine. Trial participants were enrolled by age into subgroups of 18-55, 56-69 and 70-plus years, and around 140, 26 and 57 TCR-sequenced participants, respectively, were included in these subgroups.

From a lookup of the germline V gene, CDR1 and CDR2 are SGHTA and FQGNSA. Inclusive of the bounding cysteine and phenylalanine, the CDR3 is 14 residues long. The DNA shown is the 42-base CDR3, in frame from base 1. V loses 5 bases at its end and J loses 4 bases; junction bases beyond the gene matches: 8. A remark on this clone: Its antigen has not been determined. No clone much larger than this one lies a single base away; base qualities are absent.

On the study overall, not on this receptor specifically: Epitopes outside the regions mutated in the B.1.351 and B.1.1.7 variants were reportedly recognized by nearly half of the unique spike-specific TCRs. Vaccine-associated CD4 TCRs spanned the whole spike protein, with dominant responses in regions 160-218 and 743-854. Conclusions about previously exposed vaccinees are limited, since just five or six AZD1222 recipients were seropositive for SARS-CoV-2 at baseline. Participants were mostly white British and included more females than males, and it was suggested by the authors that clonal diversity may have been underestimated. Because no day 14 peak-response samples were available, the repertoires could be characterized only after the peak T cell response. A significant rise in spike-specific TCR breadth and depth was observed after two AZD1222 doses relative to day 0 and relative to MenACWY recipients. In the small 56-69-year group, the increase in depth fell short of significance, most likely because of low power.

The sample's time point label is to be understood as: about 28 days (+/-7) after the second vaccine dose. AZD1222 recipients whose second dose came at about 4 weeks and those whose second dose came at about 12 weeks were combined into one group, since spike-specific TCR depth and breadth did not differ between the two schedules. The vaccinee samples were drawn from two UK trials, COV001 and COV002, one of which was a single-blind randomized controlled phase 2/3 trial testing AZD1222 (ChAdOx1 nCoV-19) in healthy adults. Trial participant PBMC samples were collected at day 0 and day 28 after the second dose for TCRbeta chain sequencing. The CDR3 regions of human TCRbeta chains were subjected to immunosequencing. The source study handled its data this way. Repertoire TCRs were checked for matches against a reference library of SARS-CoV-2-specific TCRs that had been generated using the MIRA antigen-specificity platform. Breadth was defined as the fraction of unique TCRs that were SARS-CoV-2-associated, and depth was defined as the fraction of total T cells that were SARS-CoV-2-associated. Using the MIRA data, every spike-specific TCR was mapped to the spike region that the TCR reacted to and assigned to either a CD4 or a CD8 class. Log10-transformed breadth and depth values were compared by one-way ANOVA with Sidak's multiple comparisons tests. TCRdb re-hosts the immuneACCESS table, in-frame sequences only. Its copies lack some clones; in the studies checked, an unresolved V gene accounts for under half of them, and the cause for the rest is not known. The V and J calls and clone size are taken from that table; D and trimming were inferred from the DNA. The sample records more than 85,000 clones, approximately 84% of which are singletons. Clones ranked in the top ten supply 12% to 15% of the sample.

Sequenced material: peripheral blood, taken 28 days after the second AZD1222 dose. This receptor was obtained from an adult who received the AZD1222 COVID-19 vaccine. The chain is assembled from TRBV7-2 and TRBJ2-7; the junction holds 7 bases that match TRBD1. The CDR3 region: CASSPNRGTYEQYF. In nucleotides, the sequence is TGTGCCAGCAGCCCAAACAGGGGAACTTACGAGCAGTACTTC.